Below are 15 T cell receptor beta chains sequenced from a single sample in a study of cytomegalovirus exposure and HLA in healthy donors. Only in-frame clones appear in the TCRdb table, and some are missing; sequencing was by immunoSEQ multiplex PCR. The data hold fewer than 150,000 clones, with less than 90% observed a single time. Sample: PBMCs. The receptors were gathered from a man aged 18 to 29 in good health and CMV-seropositive.

The rearrangement links TRBV19 to TRBJ2-5; a possible D gene is TRBD2 (5 bases). Trimming took 4 bases from V and 4 from J, leaving 10 bases between them. The CDR3 is 13 amino acids. In germline, CDR1 is LNHDA, CDR2 SQIVND (reference sequence). The CDR3 DNA follows: TGTGCCAGTAGTAGAAAAGGGAGAGAGACCCAGTACTTC. Its translation is CASSRKGRETQYF.

This chain links TRBV7-9 with TRBJ2-3; 11 bases line up with TRBD1. Germline V gene data show CDR1 as SEHNR and CDR2 as FQNEAQ (reference sequence). Trimming cost V 3 bases and J 1 base; bases outside gene matches: 6. This CDR3 is built from 17 residues. This chain's CDR3 is CASSLGQGVIGTDTQYF. The CDR3 region has the DNA TGTGCCAGCAGCTTGGGACAGGGGGTTATCGGCACAGATACGCAGTATTTT.

The chain combines TRBV19 with TRBJ1-2, with D maybe TRBD1 (5 bases). Trimming took off 7 bases at V and 4 bases at J, with 16 bases between the two ends. CDR3 size: 14 residues. Germline V gene sequence: CDR1 LNHDA, CDR2 SQIVND (reference sequence). Here the CDR3 reads CASTLLQDGYGYTF. The CDR3 coding sequence is TGTGCCAGTACTCTATTACAGGACGGCTATGGCTACACCTTC.

The rearrangement joins TRBV19 to TRBJ1-1, with D perhaps matching TRBD1 (6 bases). V lost 3 bases, J lost 1 base, and 12 bases lay in between. The V gene's germline CDR1 is LNHDA and CDR2 SQIVND (reference sequence). CDR3 length equals 15 residues. CDR3 sequence reads: CASSITGLGNTEAFF. CDR3 nucleotides: TGTGCCAGTAGTATCACAGGGTTGGGGAACACTGAAGCTTTCTTT.

The genes are TRBV6-1 and TRBJ2-5, with 8 nucleotides matching TRBD1. The germline CDR1 and CDR2 sequences are MNHNS and SASEGT. The CDR3 sequence is 15 residues long. The V gene end was trimmed by 5 bases and the J gene end by 5 bases; junction bases not matched to a gene: 10. The CDR3 sequence is CASSHTGQGAETQYF. DNA for the CDR3: TGTGCCAGCAGTCACACAGGACAGGGAGCGGAGACCCAGTACTTC.

For the CDR3, the DNA is TGTGCCAGCAATTCTAAGGGAGGAGGCTCCTACGAGCAGTACTTC. Protein product: CASNSKGGGSYEQYF. The chain is built from TRBV6-5 and TRBJ2-7; tentatively, D is TRBD2 (6 bases). The CDR3 consists of 15 residues. V was pared by 7 bases and J by 0 bases, with 16 bases between. The germline CDR1 and CDR2 sequences are MNHEY and SVGAGI.

This clone was seen only once. The genes are TRBV2 and TRBJ2-3, with D perhaps TRBD2 (6 bases). The CDR3 consists of 15 residues. Trimming took off 7 bases at V and 1 base at J, with 15 bases between the two ends. Germline V gives CDR1 SNHLY, CDR2 FYNNEI. The CDR3 DNA follows: TGTGCCAGCACGGGTCTGGGGGAGGGCACAGATACGCAGTATTTT. Its protein is CASTGLGEGTDTQYF.

The V gene is TRBV9, the J gene TRBJ2-2, with 9 bases that match TRBD1. CDR1 SGDLS and CDR2 YYNGEE come from the germline V gene. V lost 6 bases, J lost 5 bases, and 17 bases stayed unmatched. CDR3 length: 18 amino acids. In DNA, the CDR3 is TGTGCCAGCATCGAGGGACAGGGAAGATTATCGGGGACCGGGGAGCTGTTTTTT. It encodes CASIEGQGRLSGTGELFF.

This clone was counted once. The rearrangement joins TRBV6-5 to TRBJ2-7; tentative D call: TRBD2 (5 bases). CDR3 length: 14 residues. Germline V gene sequence: CDR1 MNHEY, CDR2 SVGAGI. V gave up 4 bases and J gave up 2 bases, with 12 bases separating them. In nucleotides, the CDR3 is TGTGCCAGCAGTTTTGGAGGCCCCACCTACGAGCAGTACTTC. As protein: CASSFGGPTYEQYF.

The chain is built from TRBV30 and TRBJ2-5; 7 bases are a match to TRBD1. With 2 bases clipped from V and 5 bases from J, the junction kept 8 bases outside the gene matches. The germline V gene has CDR1 GTSNPN and CDR2 SVGIG (reference sequence). The CDR3 consists of 14 residues. The DNA for the CDR3 is TGTGCCTGGAGTAGGGGGCTAGGCGAGGAGACCCAGTACTTC. Translated, it gives CAWSRGLGEETQYF.

The chain combines TRBV4-2 with TRBJ2-1; 11 nucleotides agree with TRBD2. CDR3 length: 16 residues. V dropped 3 bases and J dropped 7; count of bases not matched to a gene: 8. CDR1 and CDR2 from the germline V gene are LGHNA and YNFKEQ. Written as DNA, the CDR3 is TGTGCCAGCAGCCAGGATAGCGGGGGGGCAGGGAATGAGCAGTTCTTC. Protein: CASSQDSGGAGNEQFF.

The CDR3 sequence is CASSLDGGLAAITGELFF. The CDR3 DNA sequence: TGTGCCAGCAGCTTGGACGGTGGACTAGCGGCAATCACCGGGGAGCTGTTTTTT. This rearrangement joins TRBV5-5 to TRBJ2-2; 10 bases are a match to TRBD2. The germline V gene encodes CDR1 SGHKS and CDR2 YYEKEE (reference sequence). This CDR3 contains 18 residues. Trimming at V came to 0 bases and at J to 4 bases, leaving 9 bases not matched to a gene.

Here the CDR3 reads CASSYRTAGYNSPLHF. CDR3 bases: TGTGCCAGCAGCTACCGGACAGCTGGATATAATTCACCCCTCCACTTT. J is TRBJ1-6 and V is TRBV7-8, with a possible D match to TRBD1 (6 bases). Germline loops: CDR1 SGHVS, CDR2 FQNEAQ. This CDR3 has 16 amino acids. V lost 4 bases and J 4 bases, leaving 14 bases between the germline ends.

The genes are TRBV19 and TRBJ1-5; no reliable D call. Germline CDR1 and CDR2: LNHDA and SQIVND (reference sequence). This CDR3 has 14 residues. The V and J ends lost 5 bases and 5 bases respectively, with 13 bases between them. The CDR3 coding sequence is TGTGCCAGTAGTCCTGAGGGCTGGGATCAGCCCCAGCATTTT. Its translation: CASSPEGWDQPQHF.

The chain joins TRBV2 to TRBJ1-1; a weak D match, TRBD1 (6 bases). V was pared by 3 bases and J by 1 base, with 9 bases between. The CDR3 has 14 residues. Germline CDR1 reads SNHLY; CDR2 reads FYNNEI. The CDR3 sequence: CASSDGGRNTEAFF. The CDR3 coding sequence is TGTGCCAGCAGTGATGGGGGCCGGAACACTGAAGCTTTCTTT.